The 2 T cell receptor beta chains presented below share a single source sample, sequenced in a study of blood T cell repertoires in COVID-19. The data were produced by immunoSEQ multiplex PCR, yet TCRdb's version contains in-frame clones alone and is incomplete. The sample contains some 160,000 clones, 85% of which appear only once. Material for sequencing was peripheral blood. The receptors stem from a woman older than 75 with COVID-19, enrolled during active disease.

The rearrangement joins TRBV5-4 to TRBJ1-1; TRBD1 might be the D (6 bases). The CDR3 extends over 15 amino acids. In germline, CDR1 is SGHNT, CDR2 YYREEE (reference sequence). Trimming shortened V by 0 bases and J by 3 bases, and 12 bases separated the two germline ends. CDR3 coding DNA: TGTGCCAGCAGCTTGGGGTCAGGGGTCGACACTGAAGCTTTCTTT. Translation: CASSLGSGVDTEAFF.

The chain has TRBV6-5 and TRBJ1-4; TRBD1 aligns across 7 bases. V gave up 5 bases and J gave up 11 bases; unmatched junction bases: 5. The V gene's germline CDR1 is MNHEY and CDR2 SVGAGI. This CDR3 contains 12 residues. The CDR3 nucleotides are TGTGCCAGCAGTATGACAGGGTACAAACTGTTTTTT. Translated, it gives CASSMTGYKLFF.